The clone carrying this TCR beta chain turned up a few times. These data belong to a study of OX40 agonist ivuxolimab in advanced cancers. Study-wide context: Patient treatment consisted of intravenous ivuxolimab administration every 2 weeks at 0.01 to 10 mg/kg. People in dose escalation had one of these cancers: hepatocellular carcinoma, melanoma, renal cell or head and neck cancer. From about 20 to 80 years was the age range, with a mean of around 57 years, and over 70% were male. Two patients with cutaneous melanoma and one with hepatocellular carcinoma, three in total, showed partial responses.

V shed 5 bases and J shed 5 bases, with 8 bases lying between them. The CDR3 contains 11 residues. Per germline, CDR1 SGHRS and CDR2 YFSETQ. Assay: immunoSEQ multiplex PCR; the TCRdb copy retains only in-frame clones and omits some. This sample has 60,000 to 70,000 clones, with 75% to 90% found just once. V and J are TRBV5-1 and TRBJ2-7, with D unresolved. The source was CD4+ or CD8+ T cells sorted from blood, collected in a trial of the OX40 agonist ivuxolimab. The origin of this receptor is an adult with an advanced solid tumor such as melanoma, head and neck, liver or kidney cancer. The CDR3 spells CASSNTNEQYF. CDR3 coding DNA: TGCGCCAGCAGTAACACGAACGAGCAGTACTTC.